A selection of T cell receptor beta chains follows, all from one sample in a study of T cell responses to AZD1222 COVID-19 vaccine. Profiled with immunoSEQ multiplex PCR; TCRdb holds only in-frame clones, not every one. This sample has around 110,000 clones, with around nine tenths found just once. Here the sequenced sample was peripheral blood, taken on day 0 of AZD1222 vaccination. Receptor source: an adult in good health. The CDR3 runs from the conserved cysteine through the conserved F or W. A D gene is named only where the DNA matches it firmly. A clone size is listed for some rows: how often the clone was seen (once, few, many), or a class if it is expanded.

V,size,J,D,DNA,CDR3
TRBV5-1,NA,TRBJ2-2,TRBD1,TGCGCCAGCAGCCCAAGGGACAGAACCACCGGGGAGCTGTTTTTT,CASSPRDRTTGELFF
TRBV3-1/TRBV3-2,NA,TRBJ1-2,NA,TGTGCCAGCAGCCAAGACTTCTTAACTGGTGGCTACACCTTC,CASSQDFLTGGYTF
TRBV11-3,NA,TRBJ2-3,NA,TGTGCCAGCAGCTTAGGACGGGGGGCTGGCACAGATACGCAGTATTTT,CASSLGRGAGTDTQYF
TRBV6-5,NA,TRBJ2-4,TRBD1,TGTGCCAGCAGGATCTCCGGGACAGTGGGGGACATTCAGTACTTC,CASRISGTVGDIQYF
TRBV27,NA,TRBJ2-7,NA,TGTGCCAGCAGTTTCAGGGTCCCCTACGAGCAGTACTTC,CASSFRVPYEQYF
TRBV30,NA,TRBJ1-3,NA,TGTGCCTGGAGGGGTGGGTGGTCGACCTCTGGAAACACCATATATTTT,CAWRGGWSTSGNTIYF
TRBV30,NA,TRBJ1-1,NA,TGTGCCTGGCACCCGATTAGGTGGGACACTGAAGCTTTCTTT,CAWHPIRWDTEAFF
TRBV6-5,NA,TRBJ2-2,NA,TGTGCCAGCAGTTACGTCAGAACCGGGGAGCTGTTTTTT,CASSYVRTGELFF
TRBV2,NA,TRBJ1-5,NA,TGTGCCAGCAGTCCGATTAATGGCCGGGTTTGGCCCCAGCATTTT,CASSPINGRVWPQHF
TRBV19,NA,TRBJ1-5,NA,TGTGCCAGTAGAGACACAGGGAGGAGCAATCAGCCCCAGCATTTT,CASRDTGRSNQPQHF
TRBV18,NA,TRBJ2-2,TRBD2,TGTGCCAGCTCACCCCGGGAACTAGCGGAAATGAACACCGGGGAGCTGTTTTTT,CASSPRELAEMNTGELFF
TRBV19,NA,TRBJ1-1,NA,TGTGCCAGTGGAACAGGTCTCTTTGGGGCTGAAGCTTTCTTT,CASGTGLFGAEAFF
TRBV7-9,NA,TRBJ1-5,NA,TGTGCCAGCAGCTTAGGCCAAGGGCCCCAGCATTTT,CASSLGQGPQHF
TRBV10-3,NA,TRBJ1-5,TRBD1,TGTGCCGTGACGACTCAGGGGGATCAGCCCCAGCATTTT,CAVTTQGDQPQHF
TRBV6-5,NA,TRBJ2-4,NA,TGTGCCAGCAGTTACAAGGGTTTTTCGCAAAACATTCAGTACTTC,CASSYKGFSQNIQYF
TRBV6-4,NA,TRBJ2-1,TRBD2,TGTGCCAGCAGTGTAACTAGCGGGGGGGCCAATGAGCAGTTCTTC,CASSVTSGGANEQFF
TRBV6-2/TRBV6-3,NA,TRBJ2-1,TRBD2,TGTGCCAGCAGTTATGTCCAGCGCGGGGGGGGCGAGCAGTTCTTC,CASSYVQRGGGEQFF
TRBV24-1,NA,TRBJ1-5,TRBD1,TGTGCCACCAGTGAGACAGGGGCCAGACAGCCCCAGCATTTT,CATSETGARQPQHF
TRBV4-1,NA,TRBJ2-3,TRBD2,TGCGCCAGCAGCCAAGCCCGGACTAGCGGGGATACAGATACGCAGTATTTT,CASSQARTSGDTDTQYF
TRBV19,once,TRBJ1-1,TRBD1,TGTGCCAGTAGTGTGGGACAGGGGGCAACTGAAGCTTTCTTT,CASSVGQGATEAFF
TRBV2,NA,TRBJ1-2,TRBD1,TGTGCCAGCAGGGGACAGGGTGATGGCTACACCTTC,CASRGQGDGYTF
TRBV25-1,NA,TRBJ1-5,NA,TGTGCCAGCAGCTTCAGGGATAATCAGCCCCAGCATTTT,CASSFRDNQPQHF
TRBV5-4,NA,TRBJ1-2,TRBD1,TGTGCCAGCAGCTTGACAGGGGGTAACAACTATGGCTACACCTTC,CASSLTGGNNYGYTF